Below, 12 T cell receptor beta chains from the same sample are listed, as sequenced in a study of blood T cell repertoires in COVID-19. Some clones are missing from TCRdb's copy, which holds only in-frame ones; the method was immunoSEQ multiplex PCR. The sample holds under 300,000 clones, about nine tenths seen once. The sample comprised peripheral blood. These receptors came from a woman in her twenties or thirties with active or convalescent COVID-19.

This rearrangement joins TRBV2 to TRBJ2-4, with a tentative D call TRBD2 (5 bases). The CDR3 contains 14 residues. Germline V gene data show CDR1 as SNHLY and CDR2 as FYNNEI. Between the trimmed V and J ends, which lost 0 bases and 10 bases, there was a span of 13 bases. The CDR3: CASSEALGSGIQYF. CDR3 nucleotides: TGTGCCAGCAGTGAAGCGCTGGGTTCGGGGATTCAGTACTTC.

The chain joins TRBV6-4 to TRBJ2-5, with D unclear. Per the germline V gene, CDR1 is MRHNA and CDR2 is SNTAGT. This CDR3 is built from 16 residues. V was pared by 7 bases and J by 4 bases, with 22 bases between. The CDR3 DNA follows: TGTGCCAGCACCCCCCGTACGGTCCTTCTTATAGAGACCCAGTACTTC. Amino acids: CASTPRTVLLIETQYF.

The chain employs TRBV11-3 and TRBJ2-1; TRBD2 agrees at 10 bases. The ends lost 5 bases at V and 5 bases at J; junction bases unmatched: 12. CDR3 length equals 17 residues. The germline gives CDR1 SGHNT, CDR2 YENEEA. CDR3 residues: CASSPKAGGQKDNEQFF. The CDR3 DNA follows: TGTGCCAGCAGCCCTAAAGCGGGGGGGCAGAAAGACAATGAGCAGTTCTTC.

The chain carries TRBV15 and TRBJ2-7, with D maybe TRBD2 (5 bases). V lost 1 base to trimming and J lost 11 bases, with 12 bases between them. Germline V gene lookup returns CDR1 LNHNV and CDR2 YYDKDF (reference sequence). This CDR3 comprises 12 residues. Here the CDR3 DNA reads TGTGCCACCAGCAGAGTAGAGGGAAAGGAGTACTTC. Translating it yields CATSRVEGKEYF.

This rearrangement joins TRBV15 to TRBJ1-2, with 9 bases aligning to TRBD1. Germline V gene data show CDR1 as LNHNV and CDR2 as YYDKDF (reference sequence). J was trimmed by 2 bases and V by 0 bases; bases with no gene match: 4. The length of the CDR3 is 16 residues. CDR3 residues: CATSREGQGPNYGYTF. Here the CDR3 DNA reads TGTGCCACCAGCAGAGAGGGACAGGGACCCAACTATGGCTACACCTTC. Variable domain in full (rest from reference TRBV15 and TRBJ1-2): DAMVIQNPRYQVTQFGKPVTLSCSQTLNHNVMYWYQQKSSQAPKLLFHYYDKDFNNEADTPDNFQSRRPNTSFCFLDIRSPGLGDTAMYLCATSREGQGPNYGYTFGSGTRLTVV.

The V call is TRBV4-1, the J call TRBJ1-5; 9 positions agree with TRBD1. This CDR3 is 15 amino acids long. The V gene's germline CDR1 is MGHRA and CDR2 YSYEKL. Trimming removed 1 base from V and 5 bases from J; junction bases left unmatched: 3. As DNA, the CDR3 is TGCGCCAGCAGCCAAGCCGGGACAGGGTATCAGCCCCAGCATTTT. This codes for CASSQAGTGYQPQHF.

The sample holds one count of this clone. The V call is TRBV5-1, the J call TRBJ1-1; D possibly corresponds to TRBD1 (6 bases). The CDR3 loop spans 13 amino acids. The V gene's germline CDR1 is SGHRS and CDR2 YFSETQ. V dropped 9 bases and J dropped 5 bases, with 17 bases sitting between them. CDR3 coding DNA: TGCGCCACCTCCCCCCAGGGGCCAACTGAAGCTTTCTTT. It encodes CATSPQGPTEAFF.

This chain joins TRBV25-1 and TRBJ1-1; unclear D gene. The germline CDR1 and CDR2 sequences are MGHDK and SYGVNS. This CDR3 has 15 residues. The V and J ends lost 4 bases and 2 bases respectively, with 14 bases between them. This chain's CDR3 is CASSGPSGINTEAFF. In nucleotides, the CDR3 is TGTGCCAGCAGTGGGCCCTCGGGGATTAACACTGAAGCTTTCTTT.

The rearrangement uses TRBV28 and TRBJ1-2; 7 bases are a match to TRBD1. V lost 6 bases, J lost 4 bases, and 11 bases stayed unmatched. The CDR3 sequence is 15 residues long. CDR1 is MDHEN and CDR2 is SYDVKM in the germline V gene. The CDR3, as DNA: TGTGCCAGCAGCTACATGACAGGGTCGAGCTATGGCTACACCTTC. Protein: CASSYMTGSSYGYTF.

The chain carries TRBV28 and TRBJ2-3; TRBD2 matches at 11 bases. This CDR3 has 13 amino acids. V trimming: 5 bases; J trimming: 7 bases; junction bases outside the gene matches: 2. Germline V gives CDR1 MDHEN, CDR2 SYDVKM. The CDR3 region has the DNA TGTGCCAGCAGTACTAGCGGGGGTAATACGCAGTATTTT. This encodes CASSTSGGNTQYF.

The chain uses TRBV28 and TRBJ1-2, with a weak D call TRBD1 (6 bases). V was pared by 3 bases and J by 0 bases, with 8 bases between. This CDR3 is built from 14 residues. The germline gives CDR1 MDHEN, CDR2 SYDVKM. CDR3 residues: CASSFRGANYGYTF. The CDR3 coding sequence is TGTGCCAGCAGTTTCAGGGGAGCTAACTATGGCTACACCTTC.

The chain combines TRBV18 with TRBJ2-3; possibly TRBD1 for D (6 bases). The CDR3 runs 15 residues. CDR1 is KGHSH and CDR2 is LQKENI in the germline V gene. V lost 1 base to trimming and J lost 1 base, with 9 bases between them. CDR3 sequence reads: CASSPLGQGTDTQYF. CDR3 nucleotide sequence: TGTGCCAGCTCACCACTGGGACAAGGCACAGATACGCAGTATTTT.